This T cell receptor (beta chain) was sequenced for a study of T cell responses to AZD1222 COVID-19 vaccine. Profiled with immunoSEQ multiplex PCR; TCRdb holds only in-frame clones, not every one. The sample includes 150,000 to 200,000 clones, around 92% of them seen just once. Germline CDR1 reads SNHLY; CDR2 reads FYNNEI. V gave up 4 bases and J gave up 5 bases; unmatched junction bases: 6. This CDR3 is built from 16 residues. The specimen comprised peripheral blood, sampled on day 0 of AZD1222 vaccination. This chain links TRBV2 with TRBJ2-5; 14 nucleotides agree with TRBD2. The clonotype comes from an adult in good health. The CDR3 loop reads CASSGGLAGGRETQYF. The CDR3 DNA reads as TGTGCCAGCAGTGGAGGACTAGCGGGAGGTAGGGAGACCCAGTACTTC. The full variable domain, in which reference TRBV2 and TRBJ2-5 provide the parts outside the CDR3, is EPEVTQTPSHQVTQMGQEVILRCVPISNHLYFYWYRQILGQKVEFLVSFYNNEISEKSEIFDDQFSVERPDGSNFTLKIRSTKLEDSAMYFCASSGGLAGGRETQYFGPGTRLLVL.